A single T cell receptor beta chain is shown here with its context. The CDR3 contains 17 residues. V trimming: 2 bases; J trimming: 3 bases; junction bases outside the gene matches: 10. The germline CDR1 and CDR2 sequences are MNHEY and SVGAGI. Both TRBC1 and TRBC2 were covered by a beta constant-region primer of two equimolar oligonucleotides. Ligated cDNA was amplified by four rounds of PCR with nested alpha and beta constant-region primers and SP2. TCRdb re-called the UMI-ligation and nested PCR reads through MiXCR, storing one row per CDR3 protein. The table has 95,000 to 150,000 distinct CDR3 sequences, about 36% seen once. The data originate from a study of naive and memory T cell subsets.

Sequences were obtained from central memory CD4+ T cells from blood. The TCR comes from a human donor in good health. The V call is TRBV6-5, the J call TRBJ1-2; the match to TRBD1 covers 9 bases. CDR3 sequence reads: CASSYRTHGQGYYGYTF. In DNA, the CDR3 is TGTGCCAGCAGTTACCGGACCCACGGACAGGGGTACTATGGCTACACCTTC.